This entry concerns a single T cell receptor beta chain. Its target antigen remains unknown. The sample belongs to a study of cytomegalovirus exposure and HLA in healthy donors (TCRdb year 2017). For context, the study as a whole: An earlier analysis of several hundred of the donors reported 250 to 350 Gb of sequence data and some 120 million unique TCR beta sequences from around 200 million T cells. A later analysis re-examined previously published TCR beta repertoires from about 670 donors and added high-resolution HLA genotyping to investigate patterns of TCR occurrence. To decide whether each TCR beta V gene segment behaved as functional or pseudogenic, an earlier analysis of approximately 620 of the donors relied on high-throughput TCR beta sequencing. Among some 410 genotyped donors of the cohort, an average of around 220,000 unique TCR beta nucleotide sequences was sequenced per donor, of which about 19% were non-productive. In the later analysis, no new phenotypic data were used to find candidate immune exposures; instead, reliance was placed on TCR beta sequences and their occurrence across donors. Every discovery cohort repertoire had been produced on one sequencing platform. An early release covering more than 500 HLA-typed donors comprised approximately 290 gigabases of sequencing data and roughly 85 million unique TCR sequences. Class I and class II HLA loci were covered by the typing at four-digit resolution. The study used immunosequencing to profile the T cell repertoires of 670 or so subjects and linked those repertoires to cytomegalovirus serostatus. Typing coverage varied by locus: roughly 620-640 donors for A, B, C, DRB1 and DQB1; 522 for DQA1; about 590 for DPA1; fewer than 480 for DPB1. About five DR-DQ haplotypes were treated as single units for association and clustering because of strong linkage in the cohort. The study aimed to test whether cataloging public T cell receptors could reveal signatures of past pathogen exposure. Donor age, sex, ethnicity and CMV serostatus were collected together with the repertoire data. The study combined high-throughput TCR immunosequencing, statistical association of individual TCRs with disease status, and machine learning to predict cytomegalovirus infection status. Among the approximately 420 genotyped donors, 75% to 90% belonged to the genetic ancestry cluster associated with self-reported Caucasian donors. In addition to the first cohort of around 670 subjects, a separate validation cohort of approximately 120 different subjects was used. In a later genetic analysis, genome-wide SNP genotypes for about three fifths of the roughly 670 donors were used, and that subset was treated as a discovery cohort.

The germline V and J ends show losses of 0 bases and 4 bases respectively, and no gene match explains 2 bases of the junction. CDR1 SGHNT and CDR2 YYREEE were looked up in the germline V gene (reference sequence). Counted from cysteine to phenylalanine, this CDR3 has 14 amino acids. Just CDR3 DNA is preserved here, 42 bases in frame from base 1. The cohort consisted of 600 to 750 healthy bone marrow donors. At the time of sampling, all cohort members were nominally healthy, though unrecorded immune exposures were likely present. The donor tested CMV seronegative, placing the donor among the 350 or so seronegative members of the cohort. Each donor provided a peripheral blood sample, and peripheral blood mononuclear cells were used for TCR beta sequencing. Genomic DNA extraction from the blood cell samples was performed with the Qiagen DNeasy Blood Extraction Kit. Library generation was performed with the immunoSEQ multiplex PCR assay. For the multiplex PCR, a mixture combining 60 forward primers for TCR Vbeta segments and 13 reverse primers for TCR Jbeta segments was used. A multiplex PCR assay on genomic DNA amplified the CDR3 region of rearranged TCR beta genes. Amplified TCR beta libraries were sequenced as 87-base-pair reads on the Illumina HiSeq System. Per the authors' processing: Across the 600 to 700 repertoires, a later analysis counted tens of millions of unique TCR beta chains, roughly 11 million of which were shared by at least two donors. Raw reads were error-corrected and collapsed into unique sequences by a nearest-neighbor algorithm in which closely related sequences were merged to remove PCR and sequencing errors. To assign V, D and J gene segments, CDR3 sequences were aligned to IMGT reference sequences. For a sequence to be retained, a match of at least six nucleotides was required to both a V gene segment and a J gene segment. A rearrangement counted as productive if the CDR3 had no stop codons and remained in frame with V and J, and every other rearrangement counted as non-productive. CDR3 was defined according to IMGT convention as the region running from the second conserved V-encoded cysteine to the conserved J-encoded phenylalanine. The earlier analysis of about 590 of the donors excluded sequences that lacked an unambiguous match to a single V gene segment. In an earlier analysis of more than 500 of the donors, a V segment was called functional when productive rearrangements were above 56.7%, and segregating when the standard deviation between donors exceeded 5%. A statistical classification framework was built to diagnose cytomegalovirus status from the catalog of TCR beta chain sequences. In a later analysis, V and J genes were assigned by comparing TCR nucleotide sequences against IMGT/GENE-DB human TR gene sequences. In a later analysis, CDR3 sequences and most-parsimonious VDJ recombination scenarios were assigned using the TCRdist pipeline. In a later analysis, each TCR beta chain was defined by its CDR3 amino acid sequence together with its V-gene family, and reads without a unique V-gene family were excluded. A later analysis removed 550 to 650 highly shared, low-generation-probability nucleotide sequences to deal with suspected cross-contamination and a sequencing artifact. For each public chain, a later analysis derived a clonal expansion index from normalized ranks of inferred template counts within each repertoire. In a later analysis, generation probabilities were computed with a VDJ recombination model fitted to out-of-frame rearrangements, and the resulting probabilities were checked against IGoR. A later analysis scored TCR-TCR, TCR-HLA and TCR-CMV co-occurrence with hypergeometric tests, applying a repertoire-size bias correction to TCR pairs. To estimate false discovery rates, a later analysis permuted the HLA or CMV assignments 20 times. In a later analysis, co-occurring TCRs were grouped using DBSCAN, with TCRdist sequence similarity added in when clustering inside HLA-allele-positive subsets. Co-occurrence clustering excluded repertoires with fewer than 30,000 or more than 120,000 public chains, plus five with anomalous nucleotide sharing. The clones in this table, taken by TCRdb from immuneACCESS, are in-frame only. Not every clone is retained; where verified, under half of the shortfall comes from an unresolved V gene, and the cause of the rest is unknown. For V, J and clone size, that table is used; D and trimming come from the DNA. The record for this sample contains 140,000 to 150,000 clones. The ten largest clonotypes hold around 1.5% of the sample.

On the study overall, not on this receptor specifically: According to a later analysis, most CMV-associated TCR beta chains appeared to be HLA-restricted, and the HLA associations seemed to be driven largely by CMV exposure. In the study, some 160 TCR beta chains were listed as associated with cytomegalovirus. A further reported finding was that TCR beta sequences accurately predicted the HLA-A and HLA-B alleles for most subjects in the first cohort. Roughly uniform sequencing depth across donors was assumed in presence/absence analyses, although this assumption may not hold. The earlier analysis of 450 to 700 of the donors excluded 15 to 20 rarely observed V segments, including chromosome 9 orphons, because counts were too low. For the cohort, immune exposure information was limited to CMV serostatus. An association between a missense DCLRE1C variant and V-gene and J-gene trimming of TCR beta chains was found in a later genetic analysis and replicated in an independent cohort. According to a later analysis, parvovirus B19, influenza, CMV and Epstein-Barr virus appeared linked to several top co-occurrence clusters. In a later genetic analysis, fewer N-insertions in productive TCRs were reported among donors in an Asian-associated ancestry cluster than the 666-donor mean. A group of highly shared sequence variants was considered likely to be a technical artifact of the sequencing pipeline. The cohort was sequenced for TCR beta chains only, and without alpha or paired-chain data the features that could be detected were limited. In vitro tests confirmed that a few of the cytomegalovirus-associated TCR beta chains recognize cytomegalovirus antigens. A later analysis found that TCR association rates varied across HLA loci, with DRB1 alleles showing the most associated TCRs and HLA-C alleles the fewest. Correlated functional status among segregating V segments might reflect linkage disequilibrium, but an unknown experimental factor could not be ruled out. When HLA alleles, especially DR and DQ, strongly co-occurred, attributing TCR associations to individual alleles was difficult. An earlier analysis of roughly 570 of the donors showed that most TCR beta V segments appeared in productive rearrangements either about 87% or about 30% of the time, which broadly matched IMGT annotations. Most TCR sequences were seen in very few donors, while some public TCRs were found in many individuals. Cytomegalovirus status was reported to be diagnosed by the classifier with high specificity and sensitivity in both the original and validation cohorts. The 87-base-pair reads could not distinguish some IMGT-functional V segments, including TRBV6-2 and TRBV6-3, so those segments were excluded. A later analysis found that HLA-associated TCR beta chains were more clonally expanded and had lower generation probabilities than equally common non-associated chains. Because HLA typing was unavailable for some donors at each locus, only the typed subset was used in association tests. At a false discovery rate of 0.05, a later analysis linked 15,000 to 20,000 TCR beta sequences to specific HLA alleles. The authors suggested that the approach could potentially be extended to other disease states and immunological phenotypes.

This TCR was sampled from a woman aged 45-65 years in good health and CMV-seronegative. Sequencing used PBMCs. The rearranged segments are TRBV5-4 and TRBJ2-7, and TRBD1 matches 9 of the central bases. The DNA is as follows: TGTGCCAGCAGCTTGGACAGGGGGCGATACGAGCAGTACTTC. It translates to CASSLDRGRYEQYF.